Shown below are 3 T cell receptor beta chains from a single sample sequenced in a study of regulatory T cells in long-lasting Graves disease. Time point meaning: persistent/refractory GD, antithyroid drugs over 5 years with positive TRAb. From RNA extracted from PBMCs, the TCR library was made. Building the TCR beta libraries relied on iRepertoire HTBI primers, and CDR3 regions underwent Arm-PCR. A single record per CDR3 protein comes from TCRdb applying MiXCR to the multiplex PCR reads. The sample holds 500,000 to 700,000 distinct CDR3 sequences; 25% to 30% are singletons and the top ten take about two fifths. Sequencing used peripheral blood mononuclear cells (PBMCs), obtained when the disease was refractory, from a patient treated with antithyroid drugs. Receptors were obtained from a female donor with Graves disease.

The CDR3 is CASSPSDRDIEAFF. The CDR3 bases are TGTGCCAGCAGCCCGAGCGACAGGGATATTGAAGCTTTCTTT. V and J are TRBV7-2 and TRBJ1-1, with TRBD1 matching over 7 bases. There are 14 residues in the CDR3. The V gene's germline CDR1 is SGHTA and CDR2 FQGNSA. After removal of 5 bases from V and 7 bases from J, the junction contained 10 bases not matched to a gene.

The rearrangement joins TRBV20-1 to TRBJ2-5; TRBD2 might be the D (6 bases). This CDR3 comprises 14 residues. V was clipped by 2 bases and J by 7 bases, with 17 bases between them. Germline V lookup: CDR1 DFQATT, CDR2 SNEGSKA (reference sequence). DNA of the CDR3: TGCAGTGCTAGACCGGGACTCGGGTTTGGGACCCAGTACTTC. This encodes CSARPGLGFGTQYF.

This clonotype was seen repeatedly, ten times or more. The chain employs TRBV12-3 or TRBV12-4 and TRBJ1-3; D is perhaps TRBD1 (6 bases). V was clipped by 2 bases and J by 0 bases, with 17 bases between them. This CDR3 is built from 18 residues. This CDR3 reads CASSLRGGGRSSGNTIYF. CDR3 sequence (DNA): TGTGCCAGCAGTTTACGAGGGGGAGGCCGGAGCTCTGGAAACACCATATATTTT.